What follows are 17 T cell receptor beta chains derived from one specimen sequenced in a study of T cell clones after liver transplantation. The protocol was immunoSEQ multiplex PCR, while the TCRdb copy is restricted to in-frame clones and leaves out a portion. The sample includes 25,000 to 35,000 clones, 90% to 95% of them seen just once. The sample was CD8+ T cells from blood, taken 12 months after liver transplant. The origin of the receptors is a human patient who received a liver transplant. The graft donor may have contributed some T cells.

The rearrangement links TRBV7-6 to TRBJ2-6, with D possibly TRBD2 on 6 matching bases. The CDR3 covers 15 residues. V lost 1 base and J lost 4, with 8 bases in between. Germline V lookup: CDR1 SGHVS, CDR2 FNYEAQ. CDR3 amino acids: CASSLGEVGANVLTF. DNA for the CDR3: TGTGCCAGCAGCTTAGGGGAGGTGGGGGCCAACGTCCTGACTTTC.

This chain links TRBV10-2 with TRBJ2-3, with TRBD2 as a possible D gene (6 bases). The CDR3 sequence is 16 residues long. V shed 0 bases and J shed 2 bases, with 12 bases lying between them. Per germline, CDR1 WSHSY and CDR2 SAAADI. CDR3 in amino acids: CASSESPSVVTDTQYF. In DNA, the CDR3 is TGCGCCAGCAGTGAGTCGCCTAGCGTAGTCACAGATACGCAGTATTTT.

This chain uses TRBV27 with TRBJ1-5, with D possibly being TRBD1 (5 bases). Trimming pared 3 bases from V and 6 bases from J, leaving 15 bases between. The CDR3 length is 15 residues. Germline CDR1 reads MNHEY; CDR2 reads SMNVEV (reference sequence). In DNA, the CDR3 is TGTGCCAGCAGTTTGGGCGAGGGGTGGGCTCAGCCCCAGCATTTT. Its translation is CASSLGEGWAQPQHF.

The chain combines TRBV7-9 with TRBJ1-2, with TRBD1 identical over 7 bases. In germline, CDR1 is SEHNR, CDR2 FQNEAQ (reference sequence). CDR3 length: 14 residues. J gave up 3 bases and V 3 bases, and 4 bases lay outside the gene matches. The CDR3 bases are TGTGCCAGCAGCTTCGGAGGACAGGACTATGGCTACACCTTC. It encodes CASSFGGQDYGYTF.

This clone is a singleton in its sample. The chain links TRBV5-1 to TRBJ2-5; D possibly corresponds to TRBD1 (6 bases). The J call may be in error: the DNA end matches TRBJ2-7 better. Per germline, CDR1 SGHRS and CDR2 YFSETQ. The CDR3 has 14 amino acids. The CDR3 is CASSTGQKRYEQYF. Here the CDR3 DNA reads TGCGCCAGCAGCACCGGACAGAAAAGATACGAGCAGTACTTC.

The chain employs TRBV19 and TRBJ2-7; D is uncertain. The V end was cut by 0 bases, the J end by 5 bases, with 8 bases between. The CDR3 length is 13 residues. In germline, CDR1 is LNHDA, CDR2 SQIVND (reference sequence). CDR3 sequence reads: CASSIDWADEQYF. The CDR3 DNA sequence: TGTGCCAGTAGTATAGATTGGGCTGACGAGCAGTACTTC.

The CDR3 nucleotides are TGTGCCAGCAGAACCGGGACAGTCACCTACGAGCAGTACTTC. Protein sequence: CASRTGTVTYEQYF. The chain employs TRBV27 and TRBJ2-7, with 7 bases identical to TRBD1. CDR3 length: 14 amino acids. Germline lookup yields CDR1 MNHEY and CDR2 SMNVEV (reference sequence). Losses at the gene ends were 6 bases for V and 2 bases for J; bases not matched to a gene: 7.

The rearrangement uses TRBV2 and TRBJ1-1; TRBD1 might be the D (5 bases). Germline loops: CDR1 SNHLY, CDR2 FYNNEI. Deletions cut 7 bases from V and 11 bases from J, with 20 bases between. This CDR3 spans 13 amino acids. CDR3 DNA sequence: TGTGCCAGCACCGCGCTGGACACTAATGAGGCTTTCTTT. This codes for CASTALDTNEAFF.

This clone was observed a single time. The V gene is TRBV4-3, the J gene TRBJ2-7; TRBD2 aligns across 7 bases. CDR1 is LGHNA, CDR2 YSLEER, per germline. The J segment lost 0 bases and the V segment lost 4 bases, leaving 12 bases of the junction unmatched. The CDR3 loop spans 17 amino acids. In DNA, the CDR3 is TGCGCCAGCAGCCCACAACTAGAGGGAGGGAGCTCCTACGAGCAGTACTTC. It encodes CASSPQLEGGSSYEQYF.

This sequence joins TRBV7-9 and TRBJ2-1, with 11 positions matching TRBD1. Germline V lookup: CDR1 SEHNR, CDR2 FQNEAQ (reference sequence). V lost 2 bases, J lost 8 bases, and 8 bases stayed unmatched. The CDR3 has 16 residues. CDR3 nucleotide sequence: TGTGCCAGCAGCTTATTTGGACAGGGGGCTAGAGATGAGCAGTTCTTC. Amino acid sequence: CASSLFGQGARDEQFF.

This chain connects TRBV18 to TRBJ2-7; 7 bases map to TRBD2. CDR3 size: 13 residues. Germline lookup yields CDR1 KGHSH and CDR2 LQKENI. Losses at the gene ends were 3 bases for V and 5 bases for J; bases not matched to a gene: 4. The CDR3 loop is CASSPGGEHEQYF. CDR3 bases: TGTGCCAGCTCACCGGGAGGGGAACACGAGCAGTACTTC.

V and J are TRBV6-5 and TRBJ2-3, with 10 bases lining up with TRBD2. The CDR3 totals 15 residues. The germline CDR1 and CDR2 sequences are MNHEY and SVGAGI. The V gene end was trimmed by 6 bases and the J gene end by 2 bases; junction bases not matched to a gene: 5. DNA of the CDR3: TGTGCCAGCAGCCTAGCGGGAGCGCTCACAGATACGCAGTATTTT. Amino acid sequence: CASSLAGALTDTQYF.

V gene TRBV13 combines with J gene TRBJ2-1, with 7 bases identical to TRBD2. Losses at the gene ends were 2 bases for V and 7 bases for J; bases not matched to a gene: 11. Germline CDR1 is PRHDT and CDR2 is FYEKMQ (reference sequence). The CDR3 totals 16 residues. This chain's CDR3 is CASSLSQLASGNEQFF. The CDR3 DNA is TGTGCCAGCAGCTTAAGTCAACTAGCGTCAGGTAATGAGCAGTTCTTC.

A few counts support this clone. V gene TRBV19 combines with J gene TRBJ1-2; D possibly corresponds to TRBD1 (6 bases). Trimming stripped 6 bases from V and 5 bases from J, with 13 bases between. The CDR3 consists of 13 residues. Germline V gene lookup returns CDR1 LNHDA and CDR2 SQIVND (reference sequence). In DNA, the CDR3 is TGTGCCAGTAGGTCTGGGACACCGTATGGCTACACCTTC. This sequence encodes CASRSGTPYGYTF.

The rearrangement links TRBV2 to TRBJ1-3; no clear D. The CDR3 covers 17 residues. V lost 2 bases to trimming and J lost 0 bases, with 14 bases between them. CDR1 is SNHLY and CDR2 is FYNNEI in the germline V gene. The CDR3 loop reads CASSEFPQPGSGNTIYF. In nucleotides, the CDR3 is TGTGCCAGCAGTGAATTCCCGCAGCCAGGCTCTGGAAACACCATATATTTT.

V usage is TRBV7-9 and J usage is TRBJ2-7; D unclear. The CDR3 length is 13 residues. CDR1 SEHNR and CDR2 FQNEAQ come from the germline V gene (reference sequence). V was pared by 5 bases and J by 4 bases, with 12 bases between. The CDR3 reads CASSDSRLYEQYF. The CDR3 DNA sequence: TGTGCCAGCAGCGATTCGAGACTGTACGAGCAGTACTTC.

The V call is TRBV2, the J call TRBJ1-2; a possible D gene is TRBD1 (6 bases). The CDR3 is 15 amino acids. V was clipped by 2 bases and J by 7 bases, with 17 bases between them. The germline V gene encodes CDR1 SNHLY and CDR2 FYNNEI. The chain's CDR3 is CASSELPTGNSGYTF. The CDR3 nucleotides are TGTGCCAGCAGTGAACTACCAACAGGGAATAGTGGCTACACCTTC.